The present entry profiles one T cell receptor beta chain with its context. Its antigen remains unidentified. Using a J-beta primer mix together with a sample-barcoded 5' primer, a second PCR was run for roughly 6 to 12 cycles. Tags on each cDNA molecule came from a template-switch adaptor with 12 random nucleotides. TCRdb analysed the 5' RACE reads with MiXCR anew, one entry per CDR3 protein. Among approximately 1.5 million distinct CDR3 sequences listed, 30% to 35% were seen once. Germline V gene lookup returns CDR1 SGHTA and CDR2 FQGNSA. Between the trimmed V and J ends, which lost 5 bases and 5 bases, there was a span of 16 bases. The CDR3 is made up of 15 amino acids. These data belong to a study of blood T cells in healthy people across ages. Findings and caveats of the study: Diversity was estimated from one million T cells, and these estimates were considered underestimates.

V is TRBV7-2 and J is TRBJ1-5; D possibly corresponds to TRBD1 (5 bases). Sequencing was done on a sample of blood. The sequence was obtained from a woman in her 30s in good health. CDR3 in DNA: TGTGCCAGCAGCCGGGACGGCCGACCCGATCAGCCCCAGCATTTT. It yields the protein CASSRDGRPDQPQHF.